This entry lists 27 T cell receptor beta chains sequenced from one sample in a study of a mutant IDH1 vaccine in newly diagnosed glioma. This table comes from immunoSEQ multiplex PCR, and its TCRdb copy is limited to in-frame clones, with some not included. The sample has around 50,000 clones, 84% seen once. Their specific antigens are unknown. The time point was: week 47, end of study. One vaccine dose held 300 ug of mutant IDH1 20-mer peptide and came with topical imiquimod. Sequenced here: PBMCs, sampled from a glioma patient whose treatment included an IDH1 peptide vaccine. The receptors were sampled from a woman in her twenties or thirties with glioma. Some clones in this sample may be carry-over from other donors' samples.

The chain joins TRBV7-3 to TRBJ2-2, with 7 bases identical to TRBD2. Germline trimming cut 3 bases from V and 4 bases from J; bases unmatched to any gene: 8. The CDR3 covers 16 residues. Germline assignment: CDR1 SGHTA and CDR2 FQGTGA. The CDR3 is CASSFFPAGLTGELFF. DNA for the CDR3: TGTGCCAGCAGCTTTTTCCCAGCGGGGCTCACCGGGGAGCTGTTTTTT.

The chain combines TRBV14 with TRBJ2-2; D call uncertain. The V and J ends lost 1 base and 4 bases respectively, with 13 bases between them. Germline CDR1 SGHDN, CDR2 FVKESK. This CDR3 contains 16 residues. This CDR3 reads CASSQVAVRSTGELFF. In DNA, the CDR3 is TGTGCCAGCAGCCAAGTAGCAGTTAGAAGCACCGGGGAGCTGTTTTTT.

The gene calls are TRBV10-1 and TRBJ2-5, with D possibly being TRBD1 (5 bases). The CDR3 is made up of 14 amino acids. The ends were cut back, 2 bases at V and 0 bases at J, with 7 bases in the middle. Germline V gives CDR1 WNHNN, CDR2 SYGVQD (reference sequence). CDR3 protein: CASSEKGNQETQYF. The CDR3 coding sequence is TGCGCCAGCAGTGAGAAGGGGAACCAAGAGACCCAGTACTTC.

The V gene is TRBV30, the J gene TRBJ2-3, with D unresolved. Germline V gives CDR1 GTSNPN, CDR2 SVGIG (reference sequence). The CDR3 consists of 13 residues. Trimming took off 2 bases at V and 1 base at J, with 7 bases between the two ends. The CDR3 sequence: CAWSYSGTDTQYF. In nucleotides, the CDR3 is TGTGCCTGGAGTTACAGCGGCACAGATACGCAGTATTTT.

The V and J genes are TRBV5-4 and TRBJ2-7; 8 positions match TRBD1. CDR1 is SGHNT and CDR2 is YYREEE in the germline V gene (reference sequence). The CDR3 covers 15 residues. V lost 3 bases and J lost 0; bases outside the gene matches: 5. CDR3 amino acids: CASSSTGQGSYEQYF. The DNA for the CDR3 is TGTGCCAGCAGCTCGACCGGACAGGGCTCCTACGAGCAGTACTTC.

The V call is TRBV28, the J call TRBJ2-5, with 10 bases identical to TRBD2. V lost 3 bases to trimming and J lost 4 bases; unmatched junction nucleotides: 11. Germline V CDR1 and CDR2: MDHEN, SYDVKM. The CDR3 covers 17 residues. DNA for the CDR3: TGTGCCAGCAGTTTGACTAGCGGGTGGGCCGGTAGAGAGACCCAGTACTTC. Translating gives CASSLTSGWAGRETQYF. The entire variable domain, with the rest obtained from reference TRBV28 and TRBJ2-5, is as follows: DVKVTQSSRYLVKRTGEKVFLECVQDMDHENMFWYRQDPGLGLRLIYFSYDVKMKEKGDIPEGYSVSREKKERFSLILESASTNQTSMYLCASSLTSGWAGRETQYFGPGTRLLVL.

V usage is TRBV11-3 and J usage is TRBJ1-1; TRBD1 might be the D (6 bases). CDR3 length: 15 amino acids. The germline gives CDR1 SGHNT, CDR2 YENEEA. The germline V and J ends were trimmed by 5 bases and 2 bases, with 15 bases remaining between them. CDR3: CASSRGGAGNTEAFF. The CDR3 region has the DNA TGTGCCAGCAGCCGTGGGGGGGCGGGCAACACTGAAGCTTTCTTT.

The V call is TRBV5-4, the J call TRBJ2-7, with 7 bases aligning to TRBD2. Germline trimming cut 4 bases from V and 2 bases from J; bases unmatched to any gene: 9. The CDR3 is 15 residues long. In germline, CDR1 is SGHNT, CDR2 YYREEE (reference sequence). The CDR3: CASSPGGGSAYEQYF. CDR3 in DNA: TGTGCCAGCAGCCCTGGCGGGGGTTCGGCCTACGAGCAGTACTTC. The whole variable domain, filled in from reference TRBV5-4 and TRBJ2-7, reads ETGVTQSPTHLIKTRGQQVTLRCSSQSGHNTVSWYQQALGQGPQFIFQYYREEENGRGNFPPRFSGLQFPNYSSELNVNALELDDSALYLCASSPGGGSAYEQYFGPGTRLTVT.

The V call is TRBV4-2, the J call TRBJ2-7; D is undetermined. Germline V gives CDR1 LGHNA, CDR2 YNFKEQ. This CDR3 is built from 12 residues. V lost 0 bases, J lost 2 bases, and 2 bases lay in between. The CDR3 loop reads CASSQDAYEQYF. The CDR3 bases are TGTGCCAGCAGCCAAGATGCCTACGAGCAGTACTTC.

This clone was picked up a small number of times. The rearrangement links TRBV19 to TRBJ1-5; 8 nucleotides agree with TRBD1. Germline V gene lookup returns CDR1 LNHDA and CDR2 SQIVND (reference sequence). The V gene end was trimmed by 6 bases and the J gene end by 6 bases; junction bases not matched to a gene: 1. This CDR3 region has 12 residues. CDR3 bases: TGTGCCAGTAGCGGACAGGGTCAGCCCCAGCATTTT. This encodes CASSGQGQPQHF.

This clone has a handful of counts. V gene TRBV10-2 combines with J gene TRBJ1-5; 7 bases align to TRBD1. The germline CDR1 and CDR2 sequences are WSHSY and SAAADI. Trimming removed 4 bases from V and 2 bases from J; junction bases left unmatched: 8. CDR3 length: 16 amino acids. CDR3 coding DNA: TGCGCCAGCAGTGGGTTAGACAGGGTTGGCAATCAGCCCCAGCATTTT. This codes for CASSGLDRVGNQPQHF.

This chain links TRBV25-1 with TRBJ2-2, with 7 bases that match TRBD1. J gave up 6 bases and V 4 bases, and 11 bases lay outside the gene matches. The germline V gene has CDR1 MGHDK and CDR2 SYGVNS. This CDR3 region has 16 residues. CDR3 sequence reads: CASSGRQGVGAGELFF. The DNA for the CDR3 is TGTGCCAGCAGTGGGCGACAGGGAGTCGGGGCCGGGGAGCTGTTTTTT.

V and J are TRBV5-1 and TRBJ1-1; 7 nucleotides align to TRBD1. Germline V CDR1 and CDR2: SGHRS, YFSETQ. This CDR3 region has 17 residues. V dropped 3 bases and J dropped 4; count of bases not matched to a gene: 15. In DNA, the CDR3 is TGCGCCAGCAGCTCGGCCGGGCAGGGGGGTAAGGGCACTGAAGCTTTCTTT. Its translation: CASSSAGQGGKGTEAFF.

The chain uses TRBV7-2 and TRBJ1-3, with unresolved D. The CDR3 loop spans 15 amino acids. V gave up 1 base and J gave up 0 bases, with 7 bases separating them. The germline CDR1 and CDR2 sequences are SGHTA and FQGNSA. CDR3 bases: TGTGCCAGCAGCTTAGGTCGCAGCTCTGGAAACACCATATATTTT. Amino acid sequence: CASSLGRSSGNTIYF.

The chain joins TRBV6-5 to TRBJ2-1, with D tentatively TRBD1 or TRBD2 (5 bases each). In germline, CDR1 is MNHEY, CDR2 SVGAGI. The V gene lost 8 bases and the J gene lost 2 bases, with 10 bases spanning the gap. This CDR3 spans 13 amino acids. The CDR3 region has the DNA TGTGCCAGCGGGGCGAGGGCCTACAATGAGCAGTTCTTC. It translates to CASGARAYNEQFF.

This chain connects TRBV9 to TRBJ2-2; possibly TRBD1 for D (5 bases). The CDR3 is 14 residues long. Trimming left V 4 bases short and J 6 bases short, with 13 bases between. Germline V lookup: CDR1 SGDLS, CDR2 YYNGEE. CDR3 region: CASSPRTFAGELFF. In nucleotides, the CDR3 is TGTGCCAGCAGCCCACGGACATTCGCCGGGGAGCTGTTTTTT.

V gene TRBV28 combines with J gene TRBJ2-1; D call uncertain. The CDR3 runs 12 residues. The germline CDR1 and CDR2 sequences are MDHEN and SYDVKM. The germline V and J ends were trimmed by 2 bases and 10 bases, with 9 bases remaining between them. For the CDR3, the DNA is TGTGCCAGCAGTTTAAGGTTGCGGGAGCAGTTCTTC. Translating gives CASSLRLREQFF.

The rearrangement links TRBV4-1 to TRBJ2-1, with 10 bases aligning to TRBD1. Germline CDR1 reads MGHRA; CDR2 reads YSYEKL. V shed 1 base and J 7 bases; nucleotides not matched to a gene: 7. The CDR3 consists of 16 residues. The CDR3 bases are TGCGCCAGCAGCCAAGCCGGGACAGGGGCTGTAAATGAGCAGTTCTTC. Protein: CASSQAGTGAVNEQFF.

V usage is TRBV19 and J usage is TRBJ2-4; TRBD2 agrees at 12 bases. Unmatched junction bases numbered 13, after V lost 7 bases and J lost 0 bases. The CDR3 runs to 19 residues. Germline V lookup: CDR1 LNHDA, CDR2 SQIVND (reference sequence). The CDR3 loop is CASTDPTSGSYSAKNIQYF. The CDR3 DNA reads TGTGCCAGTACCGACCCGACTAGCGGGAGCTATTCAGCCAAAAACATTCAGTACTTC.

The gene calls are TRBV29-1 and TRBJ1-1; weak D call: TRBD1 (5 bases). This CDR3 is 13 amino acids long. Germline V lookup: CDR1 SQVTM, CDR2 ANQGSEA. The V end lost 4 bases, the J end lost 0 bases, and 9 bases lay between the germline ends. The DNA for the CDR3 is TGCAGCGTTGCAGGGCGGATGAACACTGAAGCTTTCTTT. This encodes CSVAGRMNTEAFF.

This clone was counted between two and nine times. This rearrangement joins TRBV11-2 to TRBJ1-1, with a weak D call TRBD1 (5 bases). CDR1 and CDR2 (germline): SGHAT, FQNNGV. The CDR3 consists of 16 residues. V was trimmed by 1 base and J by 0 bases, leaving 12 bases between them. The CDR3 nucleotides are TGTGCCAGCAGCTTAGTTCATGGACACCTGAACACTGAAGCTTTCTTT. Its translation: CASSLVHGHLNTEAFF.

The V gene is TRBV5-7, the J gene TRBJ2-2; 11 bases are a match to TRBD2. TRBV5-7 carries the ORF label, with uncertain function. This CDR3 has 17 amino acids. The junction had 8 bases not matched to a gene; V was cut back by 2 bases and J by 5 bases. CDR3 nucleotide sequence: TGTGCCAGCAGCTTAACCCTAGCGGGAGGAGCGACCGGGGAGCTGTTTTTT. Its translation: CASSLTLAGGATGELFF.

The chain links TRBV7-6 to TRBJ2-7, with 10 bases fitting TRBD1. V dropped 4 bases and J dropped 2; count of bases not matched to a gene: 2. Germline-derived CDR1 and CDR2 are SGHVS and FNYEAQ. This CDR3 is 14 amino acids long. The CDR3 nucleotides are TGTGCCAGCAGCTCCGGACAGGGGGCCTACGAGCAGTACTTC. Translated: CASSSGQGAYEQYF.

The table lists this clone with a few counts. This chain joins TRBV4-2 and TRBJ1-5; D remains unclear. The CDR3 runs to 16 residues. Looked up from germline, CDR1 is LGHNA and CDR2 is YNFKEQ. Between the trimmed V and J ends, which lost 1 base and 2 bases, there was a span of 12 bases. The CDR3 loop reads CASSQVSDRGNQPQHF. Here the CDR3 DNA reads TGTGCCAGCAGCCAAGTGTCGGATCGAGGCAATCAGCCCCAGCATTTT.

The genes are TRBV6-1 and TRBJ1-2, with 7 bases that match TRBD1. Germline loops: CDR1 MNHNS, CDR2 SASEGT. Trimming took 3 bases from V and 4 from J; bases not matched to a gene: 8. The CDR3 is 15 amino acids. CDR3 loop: CASSDIRQGAYGYTF. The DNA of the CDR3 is TGTGCCAGCAGTGACATAAGACAGGGCGCCTATGGCTACACCTTC.

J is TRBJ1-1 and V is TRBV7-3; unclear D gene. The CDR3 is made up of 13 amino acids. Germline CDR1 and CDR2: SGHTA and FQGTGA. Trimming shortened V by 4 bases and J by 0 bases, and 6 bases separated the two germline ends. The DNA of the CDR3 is TGTGCCAGCAGCTCCGGTATGAACACTGAAGCTTTCTTT. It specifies CASSSGMNTEAFF.

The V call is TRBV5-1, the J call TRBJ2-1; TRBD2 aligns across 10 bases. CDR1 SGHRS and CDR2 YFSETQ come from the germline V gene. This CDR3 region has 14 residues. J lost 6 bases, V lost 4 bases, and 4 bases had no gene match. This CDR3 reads CASSPGLAVNEQFF. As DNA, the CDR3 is TGCGCCAGCAGCCCCGGACTAGCGGTCAATGAGCAGTTCTTC.